The present T cell receptor beta chain was sequenced within a study of blood T cell repertoires in COVID-19 (dated by TCRdb to the early 2020s). For the wider study: The collaborator samples originated in the United States, Italy and Spain and spanned the acute and convalescent phases of COVID-19. The prospective study material was composed of cDNA or gDNA derived from T cells, B-cell-depleted T cells, or PBMCs. Subjects who had been exposed to COVID-19, were actively infected with it, or had recovered from it provided the deeply sampled blood TCRbeta repertoires that made up the dataset. The repertoires were made available in a free public database intended to serve as a resource for research on the immune response to SARS-CoV-2. Samples came from the ongoing ImmuneRACE study (first 160 participants) plus 1,254 subjects from 6 global collaborators. Nearly every sample came with metadata listing a de-identified subject ID, COVID-19 status, age in years and sex. Where available, HLA class I and class II types were obtained from metadata supplied by the sample provider rather than from assay-based typing. The paper's findings and limits, for the study overall: The quantity of clinical and demographic metadata differed by source and by participant and was supplied without curation.

The CDR3 spans 15 residues, from the cysteine through the phenylalanine. Kept here is only the CDR3 DNA, which spans 45 bases and is read in frame from base 1. The germline V gene yields SGHVS for CDR1 and FQNEAQ for CDR2. V is pared back by 1 base and J by 3 bases, with 12 bases lying between the germline termini. TCRbeta CDR3 regions were amplified from genomic DNA by means of the immunoSEQ Assay, a bias-controlled multiplex PCR. Turning to the authors' computational methods: The number of nucleated cells in each sample was estimated by amplification of reference gene primers within the assay. Sequence reads were collapsed and filtered to measure the absolute abundance of every unique TCRbeta CDR3 rearrangement. For each sample, productive Simpson clonality was calculated by taking the square root of Simpson's diversity index across productive rearrangements. TCRdb limited this immuneACCESS table to in-frame rearrangements with V and J called. A share of clones is missing; checked studies link under half to unresolved V genes, and the rest is unexplained. The DNA gave D and trimming, while V, J and clone size come from that table. This sample holds roughly 340,000 clones; around 89% were observed only once. The ten top clones hold around 1% of the sample.

Participants in the prospective study were enrolled through a virtual design, were aged roughly 18 to 100 years, and lived in 24 United States geographic areas. To assign participants to cohorts, the prospective study relied on clinical history that participants themselves reported in a screening survey and a study questionnaire. ImmuneRACE Cohort 3 recovered participants were defined by two consecutive negative NP/OP PCR tests, healthcare professional clearance, or symptom resolution. Mobile phlebotomists in the prospective study collected whole blood, serum and a nasopharyngeal or oropharyngeal swab from every participant. Additional blood draws and questionnaires over an approximately two-month period could optionally be provided by prospective study participants. Before DNA extraction, prospective study blood samples were shipped either frozen or at room temperature. For this clone: Its antigen remains unidentified. It has no much larger one-base neighbor in the sample; base qualities were not kept.

The TCR sequence derives from a man younger than 35 who had recovered from COVID-19. The sequenced sample was PBMCs or T cells enriched from blood (not recorded which). The chain employs TRBV7-8 and TRBJ2-5; TRBD1 is possibly the D segment (6 matching bases). For the CDR3, the sequence is CASSLGHRAEETQYF. The DNA is as follows: TGTGCCAGCAGCTTAGGGCACAGGGCAGAAGAGACCCAGTACTTC.